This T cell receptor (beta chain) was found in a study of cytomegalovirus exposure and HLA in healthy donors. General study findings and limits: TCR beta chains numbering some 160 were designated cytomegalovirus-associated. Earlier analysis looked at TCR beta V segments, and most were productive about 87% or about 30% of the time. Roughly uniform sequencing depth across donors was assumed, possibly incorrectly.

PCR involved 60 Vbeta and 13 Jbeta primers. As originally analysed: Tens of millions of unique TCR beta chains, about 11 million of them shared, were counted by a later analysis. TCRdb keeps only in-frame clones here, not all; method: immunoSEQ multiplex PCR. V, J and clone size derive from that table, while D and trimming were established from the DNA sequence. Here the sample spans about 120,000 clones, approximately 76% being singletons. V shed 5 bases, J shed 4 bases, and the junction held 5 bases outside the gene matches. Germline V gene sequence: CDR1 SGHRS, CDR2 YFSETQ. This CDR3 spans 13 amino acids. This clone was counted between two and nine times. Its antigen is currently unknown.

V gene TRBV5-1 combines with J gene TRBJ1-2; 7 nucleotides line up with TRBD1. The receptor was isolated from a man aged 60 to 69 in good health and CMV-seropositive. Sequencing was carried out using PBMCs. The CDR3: CASSQGQTYGYTF. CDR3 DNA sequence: TGCGCCAGCAGTCAGGGACAGACCTATGGCTACACCTTC.